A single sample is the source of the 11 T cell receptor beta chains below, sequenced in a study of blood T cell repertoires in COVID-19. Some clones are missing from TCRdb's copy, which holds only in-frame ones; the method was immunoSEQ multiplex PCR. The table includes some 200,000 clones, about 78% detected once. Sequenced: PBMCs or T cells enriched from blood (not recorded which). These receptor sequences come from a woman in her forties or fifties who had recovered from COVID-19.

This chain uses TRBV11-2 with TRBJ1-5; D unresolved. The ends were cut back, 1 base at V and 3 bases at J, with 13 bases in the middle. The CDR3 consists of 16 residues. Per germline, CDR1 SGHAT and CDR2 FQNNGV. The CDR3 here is CASSLGRAADNQPQHF. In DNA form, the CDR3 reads TGTGCCAGCAGCTTAGGGCGGGCCGCTGACAATCAGCCCCAGCATTTT.

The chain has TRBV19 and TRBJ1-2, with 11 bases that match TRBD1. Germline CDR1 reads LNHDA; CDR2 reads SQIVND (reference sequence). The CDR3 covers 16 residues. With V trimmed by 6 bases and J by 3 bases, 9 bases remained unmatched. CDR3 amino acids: CASSTPGTGGDYGYTF. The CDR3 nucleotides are TGTGCCAGTAGCACCCCCGGGACAGGGGGAGACTATGGCTACACCTTC.

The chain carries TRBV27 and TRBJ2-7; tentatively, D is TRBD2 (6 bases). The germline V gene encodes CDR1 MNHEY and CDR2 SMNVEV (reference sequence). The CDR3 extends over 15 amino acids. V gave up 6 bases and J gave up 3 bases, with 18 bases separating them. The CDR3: CASSSTGGVNYEQYF. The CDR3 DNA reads TGTGCCAGCAGCTCCACCGGAGGGGTTAACTACGAGCAGTACTTC.

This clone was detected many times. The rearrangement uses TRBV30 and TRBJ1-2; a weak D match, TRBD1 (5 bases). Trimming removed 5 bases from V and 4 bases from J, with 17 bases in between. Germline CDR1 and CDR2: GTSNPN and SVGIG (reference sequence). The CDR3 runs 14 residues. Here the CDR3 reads CAWRTQGSSYGYTF. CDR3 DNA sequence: TGTGCCTGGCGAACTCAGGGTTCTTCCTATGGCTACACCTTC.

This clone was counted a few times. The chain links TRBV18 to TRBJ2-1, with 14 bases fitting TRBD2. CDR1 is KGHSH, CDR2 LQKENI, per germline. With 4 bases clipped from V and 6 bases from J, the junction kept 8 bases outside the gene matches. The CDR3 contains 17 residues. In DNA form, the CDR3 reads TGTGCCAGCTCACTTAGGACTAGCGGGAGGTTTGGCAATGAGCAGTTCTTC. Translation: CASSLRTSGRFGNEQFF.

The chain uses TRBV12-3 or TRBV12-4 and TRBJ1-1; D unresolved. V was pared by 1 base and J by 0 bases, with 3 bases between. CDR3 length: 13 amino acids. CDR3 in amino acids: CASSLGVNTEAFF. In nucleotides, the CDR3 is TGTGCCAGCAGTTTAGGCGTGAACACTGAAGCTTTCTTT.

The CDR3 DNA follows: TGTGCCAGCAATGGAGGTTACTACAATGAGCAGTTCTTC. This encodes CASNGGYYNEQFF. V is TRBV2 and J is TRBJ2-1, with D tentatively TRBD2 (5 bases). Trimming removed 7 bases at V and 3 bases at J, with 10 bases between. The CDR3 runs 13 residues. Germline CDR1 and CDR2: SNHLY and FYNNEI. Full variable domain (missing parts from reference TRBV2 and TRBJ2-1): EPEVTQTPSHQVTQMGQEVILRCVPISNHLYFYWYRQILGQKVEFLVSFYNNEISEKSEIFDDQFSVERPDGSNFTLKIRSTKLEDSAMYFCASNGGYYNEQFFGPGTRLTVL.

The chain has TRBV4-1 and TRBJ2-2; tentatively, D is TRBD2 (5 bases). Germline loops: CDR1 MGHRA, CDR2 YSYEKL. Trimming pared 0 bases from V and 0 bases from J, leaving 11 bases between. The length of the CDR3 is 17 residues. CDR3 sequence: CASSQDEAGPNTGELFF. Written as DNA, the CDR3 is TGCGCCAGCAGCCAAGATGAGGCGGGCCCGAACACCGGGGAGCTGTTTTTT.

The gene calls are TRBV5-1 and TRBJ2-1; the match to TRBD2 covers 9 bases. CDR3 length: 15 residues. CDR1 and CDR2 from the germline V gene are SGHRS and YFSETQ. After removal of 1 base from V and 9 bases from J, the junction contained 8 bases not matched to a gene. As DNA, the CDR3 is TGCGCCAGCAGCTTGAGCGGGGGGCTACCGGGTGAGCAGTTCTTC. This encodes CASSLSGGLPGEQFF.

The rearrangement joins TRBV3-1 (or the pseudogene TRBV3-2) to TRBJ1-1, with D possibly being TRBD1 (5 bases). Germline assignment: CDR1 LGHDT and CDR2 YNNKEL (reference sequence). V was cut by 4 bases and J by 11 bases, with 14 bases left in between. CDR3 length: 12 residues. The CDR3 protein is CASSPGGGVAFF. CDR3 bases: TGTGCCAGCAGCCCCGGGGGGGGAGTGGCTTTCTTT.

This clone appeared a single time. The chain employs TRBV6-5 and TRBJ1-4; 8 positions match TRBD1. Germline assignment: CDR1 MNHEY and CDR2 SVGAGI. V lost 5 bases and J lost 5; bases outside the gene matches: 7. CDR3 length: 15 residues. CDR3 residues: CASSIHRDRNEKLFF. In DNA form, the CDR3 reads TGTGCCAGCAGTATACACCGGGACAGGAATGAAAAACTGTTTTTT.